This TCR beta chain derives from a study of blood T cell repertoires in COVID-19. Germline CDR1 and CDR2: SGHRS and YFSETQ. There are 15 residues in the CDR3. V was trimmed by 4 bases and J by 0 bases, leaving 10 bases between them. Some clones are missing from TCRdb's copy, which holds only in-frame ones; the method was immunoSEQ multiplex PCR. The sample has about 150,000 clones, around 82% seen once. This chain connects TRBV5-1 to TRBJ2-2, with a weak D call TRBD2 (5 bases). This clonotype was sampled from a man aged 55 to 70 with COVID-19, enrolled during active disease. Input material: peripheral blood. Here the CDR3 reads CASSAEASNTGELFF. Written as DNA, the CDR3 is TGCGCCAGCAGCGCGGAGGCCTCGAACACCGGGGAGCTGTTTTTT.